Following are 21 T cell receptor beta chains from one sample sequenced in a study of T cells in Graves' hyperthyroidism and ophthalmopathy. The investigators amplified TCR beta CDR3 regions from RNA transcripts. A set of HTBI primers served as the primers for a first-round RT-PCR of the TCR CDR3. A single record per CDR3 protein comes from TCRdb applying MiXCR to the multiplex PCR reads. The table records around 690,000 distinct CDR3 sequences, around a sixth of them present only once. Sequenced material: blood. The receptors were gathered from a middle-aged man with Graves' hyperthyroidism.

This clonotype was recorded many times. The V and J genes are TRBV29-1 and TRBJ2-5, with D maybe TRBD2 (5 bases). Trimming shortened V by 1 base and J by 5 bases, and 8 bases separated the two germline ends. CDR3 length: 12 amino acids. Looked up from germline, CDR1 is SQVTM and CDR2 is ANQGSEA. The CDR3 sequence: CSVEVGVETQYF. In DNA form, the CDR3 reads TGCAGCGTTGAAGTCGGGGTTGAGACCCAGTACTTC.

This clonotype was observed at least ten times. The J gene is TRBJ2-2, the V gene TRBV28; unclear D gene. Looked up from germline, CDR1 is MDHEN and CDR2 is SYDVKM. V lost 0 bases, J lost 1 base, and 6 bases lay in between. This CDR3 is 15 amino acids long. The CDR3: CASSLWSLNTGELFF. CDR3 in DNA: TGTGCCAGCAGTTTATGGAGCCTGAACACCGGGGAGCTGTTTTTT.

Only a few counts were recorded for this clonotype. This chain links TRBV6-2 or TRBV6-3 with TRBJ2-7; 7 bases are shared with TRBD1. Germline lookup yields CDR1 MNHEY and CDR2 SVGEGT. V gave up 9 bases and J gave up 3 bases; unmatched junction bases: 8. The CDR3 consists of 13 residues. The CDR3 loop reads CASEGAFSYEQYF. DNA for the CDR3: TGTGCCAGTGAGGGGGCCTTTAGCTACGAGCAGTACTTC.

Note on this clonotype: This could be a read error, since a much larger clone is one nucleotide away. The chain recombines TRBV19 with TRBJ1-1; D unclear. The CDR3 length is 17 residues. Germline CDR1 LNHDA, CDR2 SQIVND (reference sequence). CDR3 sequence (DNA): TGTGCCAGCTCCGGGCCGTTATCGGGTCTACTGGGCACTGGAGCTTTCTTT. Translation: CASSGPLSGLLGTGAFF.

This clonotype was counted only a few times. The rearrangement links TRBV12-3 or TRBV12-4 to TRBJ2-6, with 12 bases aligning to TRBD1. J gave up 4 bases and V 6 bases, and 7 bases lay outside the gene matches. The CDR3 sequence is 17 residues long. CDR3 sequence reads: CASSPGQGARGANVLTF. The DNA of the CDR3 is TGTGCCAGCAGCCCGGGACAGGGGGCGCGAGGGGCCAACGTCCTGACTTTC.

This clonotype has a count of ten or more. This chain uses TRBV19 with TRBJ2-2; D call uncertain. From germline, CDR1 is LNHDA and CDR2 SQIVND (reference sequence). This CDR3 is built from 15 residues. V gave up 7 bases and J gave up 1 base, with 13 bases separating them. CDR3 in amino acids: CASNPLPENTGELFF. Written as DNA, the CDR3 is TGTGCCAGTAACCCTCTCCCGGAGAACACCGGGGAGCTGTTTTTT.

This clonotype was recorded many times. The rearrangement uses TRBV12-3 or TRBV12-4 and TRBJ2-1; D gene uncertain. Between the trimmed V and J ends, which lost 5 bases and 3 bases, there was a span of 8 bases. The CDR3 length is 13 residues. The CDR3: CASSPLLYNEQFF. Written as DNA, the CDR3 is TGTGCCAGCAGTCCTCTTCTCTACAATGAGCAGTTCTTC.

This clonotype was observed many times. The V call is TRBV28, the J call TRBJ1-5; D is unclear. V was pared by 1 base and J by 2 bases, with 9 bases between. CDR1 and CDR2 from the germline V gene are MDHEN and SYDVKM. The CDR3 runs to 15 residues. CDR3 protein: CASSLSAPGNQPQHF. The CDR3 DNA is TGTGCCAGCAGTTTATCGGCCCCAGGCAATCAGCCCCAGCATTTT.

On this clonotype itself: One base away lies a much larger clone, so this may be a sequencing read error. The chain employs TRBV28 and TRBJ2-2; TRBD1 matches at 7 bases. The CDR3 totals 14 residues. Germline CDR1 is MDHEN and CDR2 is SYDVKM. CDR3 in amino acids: CAISEGGATGELFF. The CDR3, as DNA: TGTGCCATCAGTGAAGGGGGCGCCACCGGGGAGCTGTTTTTT.

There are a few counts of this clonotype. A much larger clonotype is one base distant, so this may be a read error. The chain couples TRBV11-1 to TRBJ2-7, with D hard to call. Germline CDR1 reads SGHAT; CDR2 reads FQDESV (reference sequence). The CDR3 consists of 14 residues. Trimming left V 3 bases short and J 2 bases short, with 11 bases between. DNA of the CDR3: TGTGCCAGCAGCTTCCGCGCTCGAGCCTACGAGCAGTACTTC. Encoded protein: CASSFRARAYEQYF.

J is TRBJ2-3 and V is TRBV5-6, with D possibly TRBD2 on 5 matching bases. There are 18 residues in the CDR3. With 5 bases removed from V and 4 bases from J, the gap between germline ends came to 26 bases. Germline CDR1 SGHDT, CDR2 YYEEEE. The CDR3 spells CASRSGFARRTRSDTQYF. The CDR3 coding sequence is TGTGCCAGCAGGTCCGGTTTTGCTCGGCGAACTAGGTCAGATACGCAGTATTTT.

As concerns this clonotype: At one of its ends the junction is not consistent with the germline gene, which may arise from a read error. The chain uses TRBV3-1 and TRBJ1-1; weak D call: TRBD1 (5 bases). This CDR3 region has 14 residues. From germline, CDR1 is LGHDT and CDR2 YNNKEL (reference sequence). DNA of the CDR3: TGTGCCAGCGGCCAAGGGCAGGGCTACACTGAAGCTTTCTTT. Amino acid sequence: CASGQGQGYTEAFF.

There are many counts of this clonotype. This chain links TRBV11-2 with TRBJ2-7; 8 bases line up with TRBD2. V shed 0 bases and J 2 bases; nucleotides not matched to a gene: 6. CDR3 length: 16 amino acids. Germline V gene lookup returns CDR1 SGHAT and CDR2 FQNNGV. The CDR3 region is CASSLDFREGPYEQYF. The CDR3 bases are TGTGCCAGCAGCTTAGATTTTCGGGAGGGTCCCTACGAGCAGTACTTC.

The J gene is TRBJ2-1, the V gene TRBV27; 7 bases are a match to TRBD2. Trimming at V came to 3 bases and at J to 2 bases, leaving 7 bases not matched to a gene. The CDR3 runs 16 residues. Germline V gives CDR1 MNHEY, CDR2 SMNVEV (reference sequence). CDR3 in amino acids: CASSFGLAEPYNEQFF. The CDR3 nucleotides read TGTGCCAGCAGTTTTGGGCTAGCGGAACCCTACAATGAGCAGTTCTTC.

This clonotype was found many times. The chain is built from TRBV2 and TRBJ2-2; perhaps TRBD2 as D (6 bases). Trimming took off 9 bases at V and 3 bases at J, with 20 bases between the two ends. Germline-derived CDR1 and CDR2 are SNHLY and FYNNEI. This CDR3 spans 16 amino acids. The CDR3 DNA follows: TGTGCCAGTAAGAAAAATAGCGGAATAGACACCGGGGAGCTGTTTTTT. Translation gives CASKKNSGIDTGELFF.

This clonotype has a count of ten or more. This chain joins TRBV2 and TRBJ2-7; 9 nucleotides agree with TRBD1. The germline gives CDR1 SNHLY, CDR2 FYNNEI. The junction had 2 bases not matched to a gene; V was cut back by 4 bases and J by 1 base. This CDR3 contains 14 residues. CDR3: CASSGQGDSYEQYF. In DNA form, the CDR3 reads TGTGCCAGCAGTGGACAGGGGGATTCCTACGAGCAGTACTTC. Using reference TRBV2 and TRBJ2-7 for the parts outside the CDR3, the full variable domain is EPEVTQTPSHQVTQMGQEVILRCVPISNHLYFYWYRQILGQKVEFLVSFYNNEISEKSEIFDDQFSVERPDGSNFTLKIRSTKLEDSAMYFCASSGQGDSYEQYFGPGTRLTVT.

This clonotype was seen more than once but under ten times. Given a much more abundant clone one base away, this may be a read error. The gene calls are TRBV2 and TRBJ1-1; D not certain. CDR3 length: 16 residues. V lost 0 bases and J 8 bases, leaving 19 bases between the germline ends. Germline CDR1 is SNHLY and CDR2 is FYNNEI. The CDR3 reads CASSEAAISRKAEAFF. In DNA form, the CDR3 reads TGTGCCAGCAGTGAAGCCGCGATTAGTCGTAAGGCGGAAGCTTTCTTT.

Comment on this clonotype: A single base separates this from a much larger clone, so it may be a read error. CDR3 residues: CASSIDRGGTEALF. The CDR3 bases are TGTGCCAGTAGTATCGACAGGGGAGGTACTGAAGCTTTGTTT. The chain is built from TRBV19 and TRBJ1-1, with 8 bases identical to TRBD1. CDR3 size: 14 residues. Looked up from germline, CDR1 is LNHDA and CDR2 is SQIVND (reference sequence).

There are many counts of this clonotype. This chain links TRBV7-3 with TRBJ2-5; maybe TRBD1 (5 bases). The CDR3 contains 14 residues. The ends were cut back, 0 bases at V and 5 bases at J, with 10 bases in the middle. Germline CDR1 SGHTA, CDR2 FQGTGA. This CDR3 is CASSLTGRAETQYF. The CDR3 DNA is TGTGCCAGCAGCTTAACGGGCAGGGCGGAGACCCAGTACTTC. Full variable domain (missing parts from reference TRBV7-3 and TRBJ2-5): GAGVSQTPSNKVTEKGKYVELRCDPISGHTALYWYRQSLGQGPEFLIYFQGTGAADDSGLPNDRFFAVRPEGSVSTLKIQRTERGDSAVYLCASSLTGRAETQYFGPGTRLLVL.

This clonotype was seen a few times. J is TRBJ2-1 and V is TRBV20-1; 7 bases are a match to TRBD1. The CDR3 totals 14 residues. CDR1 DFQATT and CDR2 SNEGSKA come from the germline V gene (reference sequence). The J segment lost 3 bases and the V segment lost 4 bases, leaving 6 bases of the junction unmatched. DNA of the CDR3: TGCAGTGCTACCATACAGGGGTTCTACAATGAGCAGTTCTTC. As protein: CSATIQGFYNEQFF.

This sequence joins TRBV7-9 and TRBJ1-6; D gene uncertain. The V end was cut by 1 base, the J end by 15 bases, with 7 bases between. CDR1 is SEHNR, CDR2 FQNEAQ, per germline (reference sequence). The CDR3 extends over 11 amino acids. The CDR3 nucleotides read TGTGCCAGCAGCTTAGATATTTACCTCCACTTT. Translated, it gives CASSLDIYLHF. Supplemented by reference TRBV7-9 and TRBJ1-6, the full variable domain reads DTGVSQNPRHKITKRGQNVTFRCDPISEHNRLYWYRQTLGQGPEFLTYFQNEAQLEKSRLLSDRFSAERPKGSFSTLEIQRTEQGDSAMYLCASSLDIYLHFGNGTRLTVT.